This T cell receptor beta chain was recorded in a study of blood T cell repertoires in COVID-19. The wider study: Material from acute and convalescent COVID-19 was sourced from the United States, Italy and Spain. From T cells, B-cell-depleted T cells, or PBMCs came the material, which was cDNA or gDNA.

This clone was detected a few times. In the original processing: How many nucleated cells were present was estimated from reference gene primer amplification. Generated by immunoSEQ multiplex PCR, the TCRdb table keeps only in-frame clones and is missing some. Clone size and the V and J calls come from that table; the DNA yielded D and trimming. This sample carries about 200,000 clones, 80% of them seen once, and the ten largest clones take 7.2%. Germline V gene lookup returns CDR1 MNHEY and CDR2 SVGEGT. The CDR3 sequence is 11 residues long. Between the trimmed V and J ends, which lost 6 bases and 7 bases, there was a span of 9 bases.

Source material: peripheral blood. The chain links TRBV6-2 or TRBV6-3 to TRBJ2-5; no definite D call. This receptor was taken from a woman in her 70s with acute or convalescent COVID-19. The CDR3 DNA reads as TGTGCCAGCAGCTCCCTAGGGACCCAGTACTTC. It codes for CASSSLGTQYF.